The 24 T cell receptor beta chains below come from one sample, sequenced in a study of cytomegalovirus exposure and HLA in healthy donors. PCR amplification relied on 60 Vbeta primers (plus 13 Jbeta primers). The table came from immunoSEQ multiplex PCR; TCRdb's copy has only in-frame clones and leaves some out. The repertoire has about 130,000 clones, approximately 77% of them found once; the top ten carry around 2%. The specimen sequenced was PBMCs. The receptors were sampled from a man aged 25 to 45 in good health and CMV-seronegative.

The V call is TRBV5-8, the J call TRBJ2-3; 7 bases align to TRBD1. Per the germline V gene, CDR1 is SGHTS and CDR2 is YDEGEE. The CDR3 consists of 15 residues. Trimming removed 3 bases from V and 0 bases from J; junction bases left unmatched: 4. The CDR3 loop is CASSWDSPSTDTQYF. In nucleotides, the CDR3 is TGTGCCAGCAGCTGGGACAGCCCTAGCACAGATACGCAGTATTTT. Combining the CDR3 with reference TRBV5-8 and TRBJ2-3 gives the whole variable domain EAGVTQSPTHLIKTRGQQATLRCSPISGHTSVYWYQQALGLGLQFLLWYDEGEERNRGNFPPRFSGRQFPNYSSELNVNALELEDSALYLCASSWDSPSTDTQYFGPGTRLTVL.

A remark on this clone: The same CDR3 also results from other DNA sequences found in this sample. The CDR3 is CAIGGTQNTGELFF. CDR3 in DNA: TGTGCCATCGGGGGGACCCAGAACACCGGGGAGCTGTTTTTT. The rearrangement links TRBV10-3 to TRBJ2-2; a possible D gene is TRBD2 (6 bases). In germline, CDR1 is ENHRY, CDR2 SYGVKD. This CDR3 is built from 14 residues. Trimming took off 8 bases at V and 1 base at J, with 11 bases between the two ends.

The chain recombines TRBV27 with TRBJ2-1; TRBD2 agrees at 9 bases. This CDR3 region has 17 residues. The V gene end was trimmed by 2 bases and the J gene end by 1 base; junction bases not matched to a gene: 6. Germline lookup yields CDR1 MNHEY and CDR2 SMNVEV (reference sequence). This CDR3 reads CASSLLSSGTSYNEQFF. Here the CDR3 DNA reads TGTGCCAGCAGTTTACTGTCTAGCGGGACTTCCTACAATGAGCAGTTCTTC.

V usage is TRBV21-1 and J usage is TRBJ2-1; the table's D call, TRBD2, was not checked against the DNA. TRBV21-1 is classified as a pseudogene. CDR3 size: 15 residues. DNA for the CDR3: TGTGCCAGTGACGAAATAGCATACTCCGCCAATGAGCAGTTCTTC. It codes for CASDEIAYSANEQFF.

This clone turned up a few times. V gene TRBV11-3 combines with J gene TRBJ2-1; a possible D gene is TRBD1 (6 bases). The CDR3 covers 16 residues. The germline V gene has CDR1 SGHNT and CDR2 YENEEA. The V end lost 2 bases, the J end lost 0 bases, and 11 bases lay between the germline ends. The CDR3 region is CASSLLADSSYNEQFF. Written as DNA, the CDR3 is TGTGCCAGCAGCTTACTGGCGGACAGCTCCTACAATGAGCAGTTCTTC.

The rearrangement joins TRBV6-1 to TRBJ1-1; no clear D gene. The germline gives CDR1 MNHNS, CDR2 SASEGT. Between the trimmed V and J ends, which lost 8 bases and 0 bases, there was a span of 10 bases. CDR3 size: 13 residues. The CDR3 coding sequence is TGTGCCAGCGCGATCGAATTGAACACTGAAGCTTTCTTT. Its translation: CASAIELNTEAFF.

The sample holds one count of this clone. This sequence joins TRBV27 and TRBJ1-2; D possibly corresponds to TRBD1 (5 bases). This CDR3 has 14 residues. Trimming took 0 bases from V and 6 from J, leaving 11 bases between them. The germline CDR1 and CDR2 sequences are MNHEY and SMNVEV (reference sequence). The CDR3 spells CASSLSNLQDGYTF. The DNA of the CDR3 is TGTGCCAGCAGTTTATCGAATTTACAGGATGGCTACACCTTC.

The J gene is TRBJ2-7, the V gene TRBV29-1; the D gene is possibly TRBD2 (6 bases). V lost 7 bases and J 6 bases, leaving 13 bases between the germline ends. Germline V gene lookup returns CDR1 SQVTM and CDR2 ANQGSEA. The CDR3 sequence is 11 residues long. The CDR3 DNA reads as TGCAGCGCAGACGCCGGGGGCGAGCAGTACTTC. It yields the protein CSADAGGEQYF.

This clone showed up just once. V gene TRBV18 combines with J gene TRBJ2-1; 8 bases match TRBD1. After removal of 6 bases from V and 6 bases from J, the junction contained 10 bases not matched to a gene. The germline CDR1 and CDR2 sequences are KGHSH and LQKENI. This CDR3 is built from 15 residues. CDR3 amino acids: CASSLGQGRSNEQFF. The CDR3 region has the DNA TGTGCCAGCTCCCTCGGACAGGGCAGGAGCAATGAGCAGTTCTTC.

The chain has TRBV2 and TRBJ2-1; 8 nucleotides align to TRBD1. The CDR3 has 11 residues. CDR1 and CDR2 from the germline V gene are SNHLY and FYNNEI. The ends lost 10 bases at V and 7 bases at J; junction bases unmatched: 3. The DNA for the CDR3 is TGTGCCACCGGGGACAGGAATGAGCAGTTCTTC. Amino acids: CATGDRNEQFF.

The chain uses TRBV21-1 and TRBJ2-7; the tabulated D call, TRBD1, remains unverified against the DNA. TRBV21-1 is annotated as a pseudogene. This CDR3 is built from 15 residues. The DNA of the CDR3 is TGTGCCAGCAGCAAAAGGACAGCCGTCTCCTACGAGCAGTACTTC. Its translation is CASSKRTAVSYEQYF.

The chain uses TRBV5-1 and TRBJ1-2; D unclear. This CDR3 has 15 amino acids. V was clipped by 4 bases and J by 6 bases, with 19 bases between them. Looked up from germline, CDR1 is SGHRS and CDR2 is YFSETQ. The CDR3 is CASSPDTEWTNGYTF. The CDR3 DNA sequence: TGCGCCAGCAGCCCCGACACGGAATGGACTAATGGCTACACCTTC.

This chain joins TRBV19 and TRBJ2-3; 7 nucleotides agree with TRBD1. Germline V lookup: CDR1 LNHDA, CDR2 SQIVND (reference sequence). This CDR3 has 15 amino acids. V lost 6 bases to trimming and J lost 5 bases; unmatched junction nucleotides: 11. CDR3 sequence (DNA): TGTGCCAGTAGCCCCGACGAGGGGGCGGGAGATACGCAGTATTTT. This encodes CASSPDEGAGDTQYF.

The chain employs TRBV12-2 and TRBJ2-1; TRBD2 is the table's D call, not checked against the DNA. TRBV12-2 is termed a pseudogene. This CDR3 contains 15 residues. In nucleotides, the CDR3 is TGTGCAAGTCGCTTAGAAGGTCGGGTGGGTAATGAGCAGTTCTTC. It yields the protein CASRLEGRVGNEQFF.

The rearrangement links TRBV27 to TRBJ2-2; TRBD2 matches at 13 bases. Germline CDR1 and CDR2: MNHEY and SMNVEV (reference sequence). J lost 2 bases, V lost 11 bases, and 11 bases had no gene match. The CDR3 length is 17 residues. The CDR3 DNA is TGTGCCGGATATACTAGCGGGAGGGCCTTAAACACCGGGGAGCTGTTTTTT. Translating it yields CAGYTSGRALNTGELFF.

The chain joins TRBV10-2 to TRBJ2-2; the match to TRBD2 covers 12 bases. The CDR3 totals 15 residues. Losses at the gene ends were 6 bases for V and 6 bases for J; bases not matched to a gene: 5. Germline CDR1 is WSHSY and CDR2 is SAAADI. The CDR3 here is CASRPGLAGSGELFF. The CDR3 DNA reads TGCGCCAGCAGACCGGGACTAGCGGGCTCCGGGGAGCTGTTTTTT.

V usage is TRBV28 and J usage is TRBJ1-1; D may be TRBD1 (5 bases). V shed 8 bases and J shed 3 bases, with 10 bases lying between them. The CDR3 contains 12 residues. CDR1 is MDHEN and CDR2 is SYDVKM in the germline V gene. The CDR3 loop is CASRGSYTEAFF. Written as DNA, the CDR3 is TGTGCCAGCCGGGGGAGTTACACTGAAGCTTTCTTT.

The chain has TRBV10-3 and TRBJ2-2, with TRBD1 matching 8 bases. Losses at the gene ends were 11 bases for V and 3 bases for J; bases not matched to a gene: 8. The length of the CDR3 is 14 residues. CDR1 and CDR2 (germline): ENHRY, SYGVKD. DNA of the CDR3: TGTGCCGCGACAGGGGAAGGGTACACCGGGGAGCTGTTTTTT. It codes for CAATGEGYTGELFF.

The chain has TRBV19 and TRBJ1-5, with 10 bases aligning to TRBD1. V shed 7 bases, J shed 6 bases, and the junction held 6 bases outside the gene matches. Germline assignment: CDR1 LNHDA and CDR2 SQIVND (reference sequence). This CDR3 spans 14 amino acids. The CDR3 spells CASTRDRGLQPQHF. In DNA, the CDR3 is TGTGCCAGTACCAGAGACAGGGGGCTTCAGCCCCAGCATTTT.

This clone has more than one count but fewer than ten. The chain carries TRBV15 and TRBJ2-5; 8 bases match TRBD1. The ends lost 6 bases at V and 4 bases at J; junction bases unmatched: 7. This CDR3 is 14 amino acids long. Germline V gene sequence: CDR1 LNHNV, CDR2 YYDKDF (reference sequence). CDR3 protein: CATSRDRSGETQYF. In DNA, the CDR3 is TGTGCCACCAGTAGGGACAGGTCCGGAGAGACCCAGTACTTC.

The chain carries TRBV21-1 and TRBJ2-2; no DNA check was done on the table's D call, TRBD2. TRBV21-1 is marked as a pseudogene. The CDR3 sequence is 21 residues long. This CDR3 is CASSTIPLGDPPAIDTGELFF. In DNA form, the CDR3 reads TGTGCCAGCAGCACAATTCCTCTTGGAGACCCGCCCGCGATTGACACCGGGGAGCTGTTTTTT.

The chain employs TRBV10-2 and TRBJ2-1; 10 bases are shared with TRBD2. CDR1 and CDR2 (germline): WSHSY, SAAADI. The CDR3 is made up of 14 amino acids. V was pared by 2 bases and J by 9 bases, with 4 bases of the junction left unmatched. The CDR3 loop reads CASSEPGLAFEQFF. CDR3 bases: TGCGCCAGCAGTGAGCCGGGACTAGCGTTTGAGCAGTTCTTC.

The chain is built from TRBV14 and TRBJ2-3, with a possible D match to TRBD1 (6 bases). The CDR3 is 17 residues long. Between the trimmed V and J ends, which lost 3 bases and 2 bases, there was a span of 18 bases. CDR1 is SGHDN, CDR2 FVKESK, per germline. CDR3 sequence (DNA): TGTGCCAGCAGCCATCACTTGGGACAATTACACACAGATACGCAGTATTTT. Its protein product is CASSHHLGQLHTDTQYF. The full variable domain, its missing parts supplied by reference TRBV14 and TRBJ2-3, is EAGVTQFPSHSVIEKGQTVTLRCDPISGHDNLYWYRRVMGKEIKFLLHFVKESKQDESGMPNNRFLAERTGGTYSTLKVQPAELEDSGVYFCASSHHLGQLHTDTQYFGPGTRLTVL.

V and J are TRBV7-2 and TRBJ2-7; possibly TRBD1 for D (6 bases). Deletions cut 5 bases from V and 6 bases from J, with 17 bases between. In germline, CDR1 is SGHTA, CDR2 FQGNSA. This CDR3 contains 14 residues. CDR3 residues: CASSIYRVLGEQYF. CDR3 DNA sequence: TGTGCCAGCAGCATCTACAGGGTTCTTGGCGAGCAGTACTTC.